This TCR beta chain was sequenced during a study of blood T cell repertoires in COVID-19. Study-level background: The United States, Italy and Spain were the sources of the acute and convalescent COVID-19 samples. The analysed material was cDNA or gDNA that came from T cells, B-cell-depleted T cells, or PBMCs.

Unmatched junction bases numbered 9, after V lost 6 bases and J lost 5 bases. This CDR3 spans 17 amino acids. The germline V gene has CDR1 LNHDA and CDR2 SQIVND (reference sequence). Per the original data handling: Amplification with reference gene primers provided the estimates of nucleated cell counts. Sequenced by immunoSEQ multiplex PCR; TCRdb stores in-frame clones only, minus some. D and trimming come from the DNA, and the V and J calls and clone size come from that table. The data contain some 120,000 clones, roughly three quarters of them singletons. The clonotype was recovered from a human donor in a cohort sampled during active COVID-19. This chain connects TRBV19 to TRBJ2-5, with TRBD2 identical over 16 bases. Sequencing input: peripheral blood. CDR3 residues: CASREGTSGRAVETQYF. The CDR3, as DNA: TGTGCCAGTAGGGAGGGGACTAGCGGGAGGGCCGTGGAGACCCAGTACTTC.